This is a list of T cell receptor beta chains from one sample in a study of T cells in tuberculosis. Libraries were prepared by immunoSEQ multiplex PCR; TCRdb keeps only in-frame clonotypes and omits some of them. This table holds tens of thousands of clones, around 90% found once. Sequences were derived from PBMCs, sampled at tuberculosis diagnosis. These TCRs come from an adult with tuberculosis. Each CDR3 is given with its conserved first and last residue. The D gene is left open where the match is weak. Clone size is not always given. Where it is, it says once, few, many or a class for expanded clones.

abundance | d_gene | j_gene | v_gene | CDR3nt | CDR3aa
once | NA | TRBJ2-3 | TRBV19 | TGTGCCTCTAAAGGGAGCCCCATCACAGATACGCAGTATTTT | CASKGSPITDTQYF
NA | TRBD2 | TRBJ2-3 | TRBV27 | TGTGCCAGCAGTTCTTTCTGGCTAGCGGGAGGAGACACAGATACGCAGTATTTT | CASSSFWLAGGDTDTQYF
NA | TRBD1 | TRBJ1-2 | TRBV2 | TGTGCCAGCAGTGAAGACGAATCAGGGACAGAGTATGGCTACACCTTC | CASSEDESGTEYGYTF
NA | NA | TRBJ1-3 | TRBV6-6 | TGTGCCAGCACCCTAACGGGGATCGGAAACACCATATATTTT | CASTLTGIGNTIYF
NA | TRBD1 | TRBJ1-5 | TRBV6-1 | TGTGCCAGCAGTGTAGAACACAGGGGGCGCGGACAGCCCCAGCATTTT | CASSVEHRGRGQPQHF
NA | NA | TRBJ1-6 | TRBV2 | TGTGCCGACGGGGAGGGCCAGGATTCACCCCTCCACTTT | CADGEGQDSPLHF
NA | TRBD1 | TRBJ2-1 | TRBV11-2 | TGTGCCAGCGAGGGACAGGGCGTAGTTGAGCAGTTCTTC | CASEGQGVVEQFF
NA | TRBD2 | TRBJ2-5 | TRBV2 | TGTGCCAGCAGTGAAAGGAGCGGGAGGACGGAGACCCAGTACTTC | CASSERSGRTETQYF
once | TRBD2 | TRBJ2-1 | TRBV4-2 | TGTGCCAGCAGCCAAGGCCCACTAGCGGGAGGCTTCTCCTACAATGAGCAGTTCTTC | CASSQGPLAGGFSYNEQFF
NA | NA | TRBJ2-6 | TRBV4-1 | TGCGCCAGCAGCCTCTTCCCTGAGGGCTCTGGGGCCAACGTCCTGACTTTC | CASSLFPEGSGANVLTF
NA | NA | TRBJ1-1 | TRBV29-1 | TGCAGCGTCCACGGGGGAGGGGTAGCTTTCTTT | CSVHGGGVAFF
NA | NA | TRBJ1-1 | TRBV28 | TGTGCCAGCAGTCCACAGGGTAGTGGCACTGAAGCTTTCTTT | CASSPQGSGTEAFF
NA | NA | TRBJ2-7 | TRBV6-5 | TGTGCCAGCAGTTACCTCGGGCAGGGTTACGAGCAGTACTTC | CASSYLGQGYEQYF
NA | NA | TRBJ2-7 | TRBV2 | TGTGCCAGCAGTGAAGCGGCGGGCGGTCCCTACGAGCAGTACTTC | CASSEAAGGPYEQYF
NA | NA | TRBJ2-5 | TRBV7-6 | TGTGCCAGCAGCTTAGCAGTACAGGATCAAGAGACCCAGTACTTC | CASSLAVQDQETQYF
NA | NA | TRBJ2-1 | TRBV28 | TGTGCCAGCAGTTTGGTAGGGGAAAGCGAGCAGTTCTTC | CASSLVGESEQFF
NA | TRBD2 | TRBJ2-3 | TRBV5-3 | TGTGCCAGACGATCGACTAGCGGCAAAAACACAGATACGCAGTATTTT | CARRSTSGKNTDTQYF
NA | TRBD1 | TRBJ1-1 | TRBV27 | TGTGCCAGCAGTTTCCTCGGGACAGGGAGGCCGAACACTGAAGCTTTCTTT | CASSFLGTGRPNTEAFF
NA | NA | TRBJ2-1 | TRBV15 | TGTGCCACCAGCAGAGATTGGGTGCTAGCAGAGTCGGTTGAGCAGTTCTTC | CATSRDWVLAESVEQFF
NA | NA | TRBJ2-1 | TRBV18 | TGTGCCAGCTCACCACGACAAGACAATGAGCAGTTCTTC | CASSPRQDNEQFF
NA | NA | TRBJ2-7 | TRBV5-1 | TGCGCCAGCAGCTTCGACATACTTTACGAGCAGTACTTC | CASSFDILYEQYF
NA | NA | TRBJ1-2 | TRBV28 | TGTGCCAGCAGTTCCTCCGGGGGGGCCGGCTATGGCTACACCTTC | CASSSSGGAGYGYTF
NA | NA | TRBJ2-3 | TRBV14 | TGTGCCAGCAGCCAGCTAGCGAGCAGCACAGATACGCAGTATTTT | CASSQLASSTDTQYF
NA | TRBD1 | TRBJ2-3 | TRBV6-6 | TGTGCCAGCAGTTACCAGGACAGGGACTATACGCAGTATTTT | CASSYQDRDYTQYF
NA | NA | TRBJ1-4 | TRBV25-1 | TGTGCCAGCAGTGAATTGGGCAGCCCTAATGAAAAACTGTTTTTT | CASSELGSPNEKLFF
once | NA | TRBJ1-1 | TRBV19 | TGTGCCAGTAGTATAGATGGGCGTCGGAATGAAGCTTTCTTT | CASSIDGRRNEAFF
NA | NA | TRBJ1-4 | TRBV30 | TGTGCCTGGAACCACGAAGCGCAGGGGAATGAAAAACTGTTTTTT | CAWNHEAQGNEKLFF
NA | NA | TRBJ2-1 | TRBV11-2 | TGTGCCAGCAGCTTACCCGCAGGTGAGCAGTTCTTC | CASSLPAGEQFF
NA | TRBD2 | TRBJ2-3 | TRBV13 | TGTGCCAGCAGCAAGACTAGCGGCATCACAGATACGCAGTATTTT | CASSKTSGITDTQYF